The clone carrying this T cell receptor beta chain was recorded only once. This may come from a read error, since a much larger clone is one base off. 300 ng DNA, some 30,000 T cell genomes, went into unsorted PBMC replicate PCRs. With ten immunoSEQ deep assay plates, unsorted PBMC DNA underwent sequencing. Sequenced by immunoSEQ multiplex PCR; TCRdb stores in-frame clones only, minus some. The data hold more than 400,000 clones, with more than 65% observed a single time. The sample originates from a study of shared clonotypes between healthy human individuals. V was pared by 4 bases and J by 3 bases, with 4 bases between. CDR3 length equals 11 residues. The germline gives CDR1 SEHNR, CDR2 FQNEAQ (reference sequence).

The source material was PBMCs. This chain joins TRBV7-9 and TRBJ2-7; D is uncertain. The sequence came from a woman between 35 and 50 years old in good health. Some clones in this sample may be carry-over from other donors' samples. The CDR3 DNA follows: TGTGCCAGCAGCTCCTACTACGAGCAGTACTTC. Its protein is CASSSYYEQYF.